This T cell receptor (beta chain) was recovered during a study of tumor-infiltrating lymphocytes in primary liver carcinoma. About the research overall: Donors had hepatocellular carcinoma or combined HCC and intrahepatic cholangiocarcinoma. Samples yielded about 3.5 to 7.5 million productive TCRbeta reads, similar across tissue types. Overall study findings and caveats: A small share of top clones, only about 7-24%, was found in all five tumor regions.

Remarks on this clonotype: What it binds is unknown. A single base separates this from a much larger clone, so it may be a read error.

Joint extraction of RNA and DNA used roughly 20-33 mg of bulk tissue that was unsorted. Donors were untreated and chronically infected with HBV. The investigators made TCR beta cDNA from roughly 0.45 ug total RNA, using a constant-region primer. Nested multiplex PCR, run for three rounds with slightly modified ARM-PCR, yielded TCR beta libraries. TCRdb reprocessed the multiplex PCR reads via MiXCR and lists one record per CDR3 protein. The sample lists under 110,000 distinct CDR3 sequences, about two thirds occurring once. The receptor's source is a woman aged 60 to 75 with primary liver carcinoma and hepatitis B virus infection. Input material: liver tumor tissue from sampling region 2. Subset noted: tumor region T2, inferior pole.

The CDR3, as DNA: TGCACCAGCCGGATGTCGGGGAACTATGGCTACACCTTC. Protein sequence: CTSRMSGNYGYTF. This chain connects TRBV5-1 to TRBJ1-2; D gene ambiguous. This CDR3 is built from 13 residues. Germline V gene sequence: CDR1 SGHRS, CDR2 YFSETQ. Variable domain in full (rest from reference TRBV5-1 and TRBJ1-2): KAGVTQTPRYLIKTRGQQVTLSCSPISGHRSVSWYQQTPGQGLQFLFEYFSETQRNKGNFPGRFSGRQFSNSRSEMNVSTLELGDSALYLCTSRMSGNYGYTFGSGTRLTVV.